Presented here are 6 T cell receptor beta chains from one specimen sequenced in a study of cytomegalovirus exposure and HLA in healthy donors (dated by TCRdb to 2016 to 2017). The library was generated by the immunoSEQ multiplex PCR assay. For the multiplex PCR, a mixture combining 60 forward primers for TCR Vbeta segments and 13 reverse primers for TCR Jbeta segments was used. This immuneACCESS table, as held by TCRdb, lists in-frame sequences with V and J called but not all clones. Of the missing ones, under half trace to an unresolved V gene in checked studies; the others have no known cause. The sample records approximately 200,000 clones, roughly 85% of which are singletons. The ten largest clones take up nearly 4.5% of the sample. Sequencing was done on a sample of PBMCs. These receptors were obtained from a young woman in good health and CMV-seropositive.

The chain uses TRBV2 and TRBJ1-2; 8 nucleotides match TRBD1. The CDR3 extends over 15 amino acids. V dropped 3 bases and J dropped 4; count of bases not matched to a gene: 7. From germline, CDR1 is SNHLY and CDR2 FYNNEI. This chain's CDR3 is CASSEWQGAVYGYTF. The DNA for the CDR3 is TGTGCCAGCAGTGAGTGGCAGGGGGCCGTCTATGGCTACACCTTC.

This chain links TRBV4-2 with TRBJ1-1; D gene unclear. The germline V gene has CDR1 LGHNA and CDR2 YNFKEQ. V was pared by 4 bases and J by 2 bases, with 11 bases between. The CDR3 has 14 amino acids. The CDR3 region has the DNA TGTGCCAGCAGCCCGGGCGGGTTAAACACTGAAGCTTTCTTT. Translating it yields CASSPGGLNTEAFF.

The V gene is TRBV27, the J gene TRBJ2-1; 13 nucleotides line up with TRBD2. Germline V gene sequence: CDR1 MNHEY, CDR2 SMNVEV (reference sequence). V lost 7 bases to trimming and J lost 4 bases; unmatched junction nucleotides: 16. The CDR3 consists of 19 residues. The CDR3 here is CASIQGLAGPQRPYNEQFF. CDR3 bases: TGTGCCAGCATCCAGGGACTAGCGGGACCCCAACGACCGTACAATGAGCAGTTCTTC.

The chain uses TRBV7-6 and TRBJ2-3; the D gene is possibly TRBD2 (5 bases). The CDR3 sequence is 12 residues long. Trimming left V 3 bases short and J 12 bases short, with 13 bases between. CDR1 and CDR2 from the germline V gene are SGHVS and FNYEAQ. In DNA form, the CDR3 reads TGTGCCAGCAGCTTGCAGAGGGCTGTCCAGTATTTT. Translation gives CASSLQRAVQYF.

The chain joins TRBV7-9 to TRBJ1-4, with 7 bases fitting TRBD1. V lost 2 bases and J lost 8; bases outside the gene matches: 5. Germline CDR1 and CDR2: SEHNR and FQNEAQ (reference sequence). The CDR3 extends over 14 amino acids. CDR3 sequence reads: CASSLTGVGEKLFF. In DNA, the CDR3 is TGTGCCAGCAGCTTAACAGGGGTAGGGGAAAAACTGTTTTTT.

The chain combines TRBV27 with TRBJ2-2; possible D gene TRBD2, 6 bases. Trimming cost V 3 bases and J 3 bases, with 17 bases left between them. This CDR3 contains 17 residues. Germline V lookup: CDR1 MNHEY, CDR2 SMNVEV (reference sequence). The CDR3 is CASSFWAGRPYTGELFF. The CDR3 DNA is TGTGCCAGCAGTTTTTGGGCGGGGAGGCCTTACACCGGGGAGCTGTTTTTT.